The present T cell receptor beta chain was sequenced within a study of cytomegalovirus exposure and HLA in healthy donors. The wider study: Falling in the Caucasian-associated ancestry cluster were less than 85% of about 400 genotyped donors. Study results and limitations: Earlier results showed most TCR beta V segments being productive about 87% or about 30% of the time. Links to common viral pathogens appeared, in a later analysis, for several of the most significant clusters.

Germline-derived CDR1 and CDR2 are SNHLY and FYNNEI. The CDR3 is made up of 19 amino acids. V lost 7 bases, J lost 5 bases, and 19 bases stayed unmatched. The PCR used 60 Vbeta and 13 Jbeta primers. Clones were read by immunoSEQ multiplex PCR, and TCRdb kept only the in-frame ones, dropping some. Here the sample spans around 150,000 clones, 60% to 80% being singletons. Details on this clone: Its antigen is undetermined.

The sequenced material came from PBMCs. This sequence originates from a man under 40 in good health and CMV-seronegative. The chain employs TRBV2 and TRBJ2-2; 10 bases agree with TRBD2. The CDR3 DNA reads TGTGCCAGCAAGGCAGGTCGCGGGGTAGCGGGAGGTGGTACCGGGGAGCTGTTTTTT. It encodes CASKAGRGVAGGGTGELFF.